The clone carrying this TCR beta chain has more than one count but fewer than ten. This sample is drawn from a study of T cells after yellow fever vaccination. 5'RACE template switching added a universal primer site and UMIs to TCR cDNA. TCRdb re-derived calls from the 5' RACE reads in MiXCR, one entry per CDR3 protein. This sample has about 260,000 distinct CDR3 sequences, with 13% found just once. The TCR was taken from a man aged 25 to 40 who received the YFV17D yellow fever vaccine. The material sequenced was CD4+ T cells sorted from PBMCs, taken 45 days after the yellow fever booster vaccination.

CDR3 in amino acids: CSARGERGQTDTQYF. Here the CDR3 DNA reads TGCAGTGCTAGGGGGGAGAGGGGGCAAACAGATACGCAGTATTTT. The chain links TRBV20-1 to TRBJ2-3, with TRBD1 matching 7 bases. With 3 bases clipped from V and 3 bases from J, the junction kept 9 bases outside the gene matches. The CDR3 covers 15 residues. CDR1 DFQATT and CDR2 SNEGSKA come from the germline V gene (reference sequence).